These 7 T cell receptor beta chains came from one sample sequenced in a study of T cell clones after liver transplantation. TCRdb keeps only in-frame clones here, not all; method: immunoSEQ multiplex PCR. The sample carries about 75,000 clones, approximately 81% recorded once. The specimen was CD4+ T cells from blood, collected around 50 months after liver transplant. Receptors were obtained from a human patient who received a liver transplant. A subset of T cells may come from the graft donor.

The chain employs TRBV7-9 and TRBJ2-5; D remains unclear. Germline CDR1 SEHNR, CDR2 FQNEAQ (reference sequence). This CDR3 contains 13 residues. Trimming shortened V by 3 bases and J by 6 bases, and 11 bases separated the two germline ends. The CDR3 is CASSFRDLQTQYF. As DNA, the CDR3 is TGTGCCAGCAGCTTTAGGGATCTACAGACCCAGTACTTC.

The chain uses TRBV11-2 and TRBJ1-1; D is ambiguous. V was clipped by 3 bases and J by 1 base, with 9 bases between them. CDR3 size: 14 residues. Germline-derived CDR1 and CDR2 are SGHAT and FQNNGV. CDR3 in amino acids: CASSFGSQNTEAFF. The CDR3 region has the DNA TGTGCCAGCAGCTTCGGATCCCAGAACACTGAAGCTTTCTTT. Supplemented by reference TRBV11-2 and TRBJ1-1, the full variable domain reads EAGVAQSPRYKIIEKRQSVAFWCNPISGHATLYWYQQILGQGPKLLIQFQNNGVVDDSQLPKDRFSAERLKGVDSTLKIQPAKLEDSAVYLCASSFGSQNTEAFFGQGTRLTVV.

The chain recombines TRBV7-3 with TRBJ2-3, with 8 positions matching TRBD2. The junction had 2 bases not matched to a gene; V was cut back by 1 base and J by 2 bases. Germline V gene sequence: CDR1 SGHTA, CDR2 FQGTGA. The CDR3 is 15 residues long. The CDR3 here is CASSLNSGDTDTQYF. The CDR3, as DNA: TGTGCCAGCAGCTTAAATAGCGGGGACACAGATACGCAGTATTTT.

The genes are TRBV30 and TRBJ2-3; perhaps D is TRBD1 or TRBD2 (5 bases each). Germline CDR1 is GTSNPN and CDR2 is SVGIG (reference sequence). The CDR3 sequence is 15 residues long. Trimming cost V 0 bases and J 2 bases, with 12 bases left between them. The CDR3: CAWSVRGRNTDTQYF. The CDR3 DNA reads TGTGCCTGGAGTGTACGGGGCAGAAACACAGATACGCAGTATTTT.

CDR3 loop: CASKEDRNYGYTF. The CDR3 DNA reads TGTGCCAGCAAAGAGGACAGAAACTATGGCTACACCTTC. The chain is built from TRBV2 and TRBJ1-2, with a weak D call TRBD1 (6 bases). Per germline, CDR1 SNHLY and CDR2 FYNNEI. Trimming shortened V by 7 bases and J by 2 bases, and 11 bases separated the two germline ends. The CDR3 is 13 residues long.

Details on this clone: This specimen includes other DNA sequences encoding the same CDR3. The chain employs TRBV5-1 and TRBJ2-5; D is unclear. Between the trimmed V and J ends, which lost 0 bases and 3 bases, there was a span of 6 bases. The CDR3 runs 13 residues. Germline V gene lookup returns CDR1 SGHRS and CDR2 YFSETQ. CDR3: CASSLVGEETQYF. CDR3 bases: TGCGCCAGCAGCTTGGTGGGTGAAGAGACCCAGTACTTC.

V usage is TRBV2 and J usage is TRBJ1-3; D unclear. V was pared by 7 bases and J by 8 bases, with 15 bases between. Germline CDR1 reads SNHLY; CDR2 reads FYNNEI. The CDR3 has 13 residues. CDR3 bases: TGTGCCAGCAATGACCCGGGGAGGGACACCATATATTTT. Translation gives CASNDPGRDTIYF.